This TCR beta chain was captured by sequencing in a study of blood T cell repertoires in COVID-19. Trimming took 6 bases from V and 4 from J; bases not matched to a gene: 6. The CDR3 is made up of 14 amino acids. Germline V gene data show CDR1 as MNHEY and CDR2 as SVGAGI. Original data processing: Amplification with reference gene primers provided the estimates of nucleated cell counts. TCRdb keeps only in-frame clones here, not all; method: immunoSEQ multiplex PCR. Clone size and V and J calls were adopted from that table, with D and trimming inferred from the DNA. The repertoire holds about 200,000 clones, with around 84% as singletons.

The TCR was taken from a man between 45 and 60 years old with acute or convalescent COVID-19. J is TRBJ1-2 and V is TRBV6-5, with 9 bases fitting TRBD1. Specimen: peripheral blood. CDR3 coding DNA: TGTGCCAGCAGAACAGGGGGCCTCCTCTATGGCTACACCTTC. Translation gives CASRTGGLLYGYTF.